This T cell receptor beta chain was obtained from a study of CD8 T cells in Susac syndrome. RNA in amounts of roughly 0.5 to 1 ug was reverse transcribed with random hexamers. Across 54 Vbeta and 13 Jbeta, immunoSEQ multiplex PCR amplified TCR beta CDR3. Using its own MiXCR run on the immunoSEQ multiplex PCR reads, TCRdb lists one record per CDR3 protein. The sample holds a few hundred thousand distinct CDR3 sequences, around 93% seen once. Sequencing of TCR beta covered CD8+ and CD4+ T cells obtained from blood. CDR3 length equals 13 residues. Losses at the gene ends were 1 base for V and 7 bases for J; bases not matched to a gene: 2. The germline gives CDR1 DFQATT, CDR2 SNEGSKA (reference sequence).

The receptor was isolated from a human donor with multiple sclerosis. The genes are TRBV20-1 and TRBJ1-5; TRBD1 matches at 9 bases. Sequencing input: CD4+ T cells from PBMCs. The CDR3 DNA reads TGCAGTGCTAGAGGACAGGGGGTACAGCCCCAGCATTTT. It translates to CSARGQGVQPQHF.